Reported below is one T cell receptor (beta chain). V gave up 4 bases and J gave up 1 base, with 14 bases separating them. Germline V gene data show CDR1 as SGHNT and CDR2 as YYREEE (reference sequence). This CDR3 is built from 15 residues. The sample comes from a study of PD-L1 blockade in urothelial cancer. Overall study: At 3 weeks after treatment start (second dose) and again at 6 weeks, blood was analyzed. Blood yielded a median of about 150,000 T cells per sample.

Clones were sequenced by immunoSEQ multiplex PCR, and TCRdb holds only the in-frame ones, with some missing. The table shows some 30,000 clones, with about 79% occurring only once. Regarding time point: peripheral blood 6 weeks after treatment start. Patients' urothelial carcinoma was locally advanced or metastatic. The TCR sequence derives from a man in his sixties or seventies with urothelial cancer. The V call is TRBV5-4, the J call TRBJ1-1; D remains unclear. Sequenced here: PBMCs, sampled around atezolizumab (anti-PD-L1) treatment. CDR3 nucleotide sequence: TGTGCCAGCAGCAGAGGCCCCGGGGAGAACACTGAAGCTTTCTTT. Translating it yields CASSRGPGENTEAFF.